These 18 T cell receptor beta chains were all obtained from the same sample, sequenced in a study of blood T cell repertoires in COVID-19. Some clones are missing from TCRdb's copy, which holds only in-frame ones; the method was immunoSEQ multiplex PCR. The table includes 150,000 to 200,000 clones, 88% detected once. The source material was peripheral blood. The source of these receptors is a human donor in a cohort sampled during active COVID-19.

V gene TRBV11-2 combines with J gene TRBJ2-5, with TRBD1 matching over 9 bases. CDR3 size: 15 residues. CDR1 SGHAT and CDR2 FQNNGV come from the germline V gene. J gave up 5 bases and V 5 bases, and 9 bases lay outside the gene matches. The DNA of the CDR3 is TGTGCCAGCAGCCACCGACAGGGGGAGGCGGAGACCCAGTACTTC. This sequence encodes CASSHRQGEAETQYF.

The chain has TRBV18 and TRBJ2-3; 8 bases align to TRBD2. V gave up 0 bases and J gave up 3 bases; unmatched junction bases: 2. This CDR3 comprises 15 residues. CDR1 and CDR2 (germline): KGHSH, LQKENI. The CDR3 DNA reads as TGTGCCAGCTCACCACCCGGACTAGCTACAGATACGCAGTATTTT. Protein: CASSPPGLATDTQYF.

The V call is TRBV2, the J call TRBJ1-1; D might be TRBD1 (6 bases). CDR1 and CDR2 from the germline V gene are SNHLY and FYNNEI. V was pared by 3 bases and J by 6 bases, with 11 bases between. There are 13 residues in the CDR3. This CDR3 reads CASSDRGFAEAFF. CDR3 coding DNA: TGTGCCAGCAGTGACAGGGGTTTTGCTGAAGCTTTCTTT.

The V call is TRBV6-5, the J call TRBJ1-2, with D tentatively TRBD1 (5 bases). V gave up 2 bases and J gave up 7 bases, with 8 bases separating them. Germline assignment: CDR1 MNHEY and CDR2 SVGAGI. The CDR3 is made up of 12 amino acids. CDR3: CASSYGTGGYTF. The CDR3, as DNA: TGTGCCAGCAGTTACGGAACAGGTGGCTACACCTTC.

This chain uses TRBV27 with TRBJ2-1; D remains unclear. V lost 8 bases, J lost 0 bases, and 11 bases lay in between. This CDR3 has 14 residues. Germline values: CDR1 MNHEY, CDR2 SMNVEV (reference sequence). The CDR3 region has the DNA TGTGCCAGCCATAGAGATAGCTCCTACAATGAGCAGTTCTTC. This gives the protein CASHRDSSYNEQFF.

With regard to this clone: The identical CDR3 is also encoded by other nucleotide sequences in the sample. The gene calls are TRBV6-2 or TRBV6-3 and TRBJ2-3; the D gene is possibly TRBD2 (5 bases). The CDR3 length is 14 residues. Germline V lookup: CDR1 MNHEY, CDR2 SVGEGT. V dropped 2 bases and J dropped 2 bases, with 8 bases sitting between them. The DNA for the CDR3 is TGTGCCAGCAGTTACGGGAGCCCCACAGATACGCAGTATTTT. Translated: CASSYGSPTDTQYF.

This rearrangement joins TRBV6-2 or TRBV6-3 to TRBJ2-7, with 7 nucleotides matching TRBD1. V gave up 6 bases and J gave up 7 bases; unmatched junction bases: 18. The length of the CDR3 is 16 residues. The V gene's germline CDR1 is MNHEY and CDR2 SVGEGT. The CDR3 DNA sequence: TGTGCCAGCAGCTCAACCGCCGGGACAGTTCCCTGGGAGCAGTACTTC. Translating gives CASSSTAGTVPWEQYF.

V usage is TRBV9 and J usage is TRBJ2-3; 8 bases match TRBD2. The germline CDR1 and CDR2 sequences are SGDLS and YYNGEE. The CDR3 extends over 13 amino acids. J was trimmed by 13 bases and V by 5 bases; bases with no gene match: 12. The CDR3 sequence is CASSPASRGGEYF. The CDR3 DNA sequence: TGTGCCAGCAGTCCAGCCTCCCGGGGGGGCGAGTATTTT.

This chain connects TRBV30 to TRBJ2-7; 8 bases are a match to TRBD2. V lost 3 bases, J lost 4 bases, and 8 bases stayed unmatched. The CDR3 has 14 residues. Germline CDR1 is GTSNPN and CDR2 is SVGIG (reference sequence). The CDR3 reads CAWRGGGRLYEQYF. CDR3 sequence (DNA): TGTGCCTGGAGAGGCGGGGGGCGCCTTTACGAGCAGTACTTC.

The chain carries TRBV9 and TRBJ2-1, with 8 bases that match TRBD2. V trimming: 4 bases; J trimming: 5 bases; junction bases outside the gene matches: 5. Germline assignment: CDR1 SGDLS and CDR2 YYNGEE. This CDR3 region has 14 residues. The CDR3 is CASSISGIDNEQFF. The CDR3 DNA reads TGTGCCAGCAGCATTAGCGGGATAGACAATGAGCAGTTCTTC.

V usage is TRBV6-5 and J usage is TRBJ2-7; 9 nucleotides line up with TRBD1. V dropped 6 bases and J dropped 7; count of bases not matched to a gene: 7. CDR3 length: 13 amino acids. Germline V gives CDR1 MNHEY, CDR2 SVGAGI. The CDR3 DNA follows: TGTGCCAGCAGACCACAGGGGGCGCGAGAGCAGTACTTC. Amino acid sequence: CASRPQGAREQYF.

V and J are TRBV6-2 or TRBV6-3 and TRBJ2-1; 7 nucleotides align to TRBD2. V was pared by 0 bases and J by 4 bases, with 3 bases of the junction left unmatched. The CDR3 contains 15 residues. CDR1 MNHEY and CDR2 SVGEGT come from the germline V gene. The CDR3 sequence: CASSYSMGLYNEQFF. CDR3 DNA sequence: TGTGCCAGCAGTTACTCGATGGGACTATACAATGAGCAGTTCTTC.

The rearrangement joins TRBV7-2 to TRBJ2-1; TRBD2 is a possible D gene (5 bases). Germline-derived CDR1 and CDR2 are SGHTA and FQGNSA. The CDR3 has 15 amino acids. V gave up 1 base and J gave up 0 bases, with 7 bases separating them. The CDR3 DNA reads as TGTGCCAGCAGCTTAGGGCGGGCCTCCTACAATGAGCAGTTCTTC. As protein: CASSLGRASYNEQFF. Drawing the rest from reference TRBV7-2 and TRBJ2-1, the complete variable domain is GAGVSQSPSNKVTEKGKDVELRCDPISGHTALYWYRQSLGQGLEFLIYFQGNSAPDKSGLPSDRFSAERTGGSVSTLTIQRTQQEDSAVYLCASSLGRASYNEQFFGPGTRLTVL.

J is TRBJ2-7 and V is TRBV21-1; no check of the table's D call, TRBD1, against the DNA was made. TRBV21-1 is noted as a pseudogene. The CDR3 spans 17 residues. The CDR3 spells CASSLGGPSERSYEQYF. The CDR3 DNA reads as TGTGCCAGCAGCCTAGGGGGCCCTAGCGAAAGAAGTTACGAGCAGTACTTC.

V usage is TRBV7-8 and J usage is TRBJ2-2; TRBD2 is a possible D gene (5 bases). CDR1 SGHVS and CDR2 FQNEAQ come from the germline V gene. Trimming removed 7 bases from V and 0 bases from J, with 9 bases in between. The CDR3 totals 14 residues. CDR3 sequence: CASKREPNTGELFF. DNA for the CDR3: TGTGCCAGCAAAAGGGAGCCGAACACCGGGGAGCTGTTTTTT.

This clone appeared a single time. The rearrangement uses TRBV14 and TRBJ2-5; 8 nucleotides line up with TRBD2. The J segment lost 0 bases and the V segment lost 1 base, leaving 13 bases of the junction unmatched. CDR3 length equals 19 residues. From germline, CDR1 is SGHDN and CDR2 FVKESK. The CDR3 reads CASSQVARAGGRYQETQYF. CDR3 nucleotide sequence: TGTGCCAGCAGCCAAGTAGCACGGGCGGGGGGACGATACCAAGAGACCCAGTACTTC. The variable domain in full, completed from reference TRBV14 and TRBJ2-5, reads EAGVTQFPSHSVIEKGQTVTLRCDPISGHDNLYWYRRVMGKEIKFLLHFVKESKQDESGMPNNRFLAERTGGTYSTLKVQPAELEDSGVYFCASSQVARAGGRYQETQYFGPGTRLLVL.

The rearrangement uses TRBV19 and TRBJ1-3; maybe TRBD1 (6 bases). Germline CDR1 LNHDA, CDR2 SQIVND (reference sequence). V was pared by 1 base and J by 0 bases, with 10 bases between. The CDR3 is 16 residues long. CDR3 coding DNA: TGTGCCAGTAGTATAGGAGGACAGAGCTCTGGAAACACCATATATTTT. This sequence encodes CASSIGGQSSGNTIYF.

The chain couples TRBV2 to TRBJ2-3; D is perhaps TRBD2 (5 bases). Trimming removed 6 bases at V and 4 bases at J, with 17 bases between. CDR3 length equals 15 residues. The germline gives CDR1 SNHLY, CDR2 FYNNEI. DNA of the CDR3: TGTGCCAGCAGAACCCCGGGAATAAGGTCAGATACGCAGTATTTT. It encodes CASRTPGIRSDTQYF.